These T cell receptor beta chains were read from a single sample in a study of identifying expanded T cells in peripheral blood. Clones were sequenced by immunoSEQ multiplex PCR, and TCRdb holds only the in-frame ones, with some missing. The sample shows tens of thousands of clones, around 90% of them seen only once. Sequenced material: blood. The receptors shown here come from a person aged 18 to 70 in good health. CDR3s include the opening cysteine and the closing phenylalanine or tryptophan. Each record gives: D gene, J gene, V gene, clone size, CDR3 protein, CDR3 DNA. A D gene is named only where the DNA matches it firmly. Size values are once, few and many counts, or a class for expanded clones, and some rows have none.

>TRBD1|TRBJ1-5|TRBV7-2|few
CASSPATGEYQPQHF
TGTGCCAGCAGCCCAGCTACAGGGGAATATCAGCCCCAGCATTTT
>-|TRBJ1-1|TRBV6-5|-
CASTSGLYTEAFF
TGTGCCAGCACCTCGGGGCTTTACACTGAAGCTTTCTTT
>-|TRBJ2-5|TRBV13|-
CASTRGPFAETQYF
TGTGCCAGCACCCGAGGACCGTTCGCGGAGACCCAGTACTTC
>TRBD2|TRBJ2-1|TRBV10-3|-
CAITGTSENNEQFF
TGTGCCATCACCGGGACTAGCGAAAACAATGAGCAGTTCTTC
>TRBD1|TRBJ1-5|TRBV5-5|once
CASSSRQGALNQPQHF
TGTGCCAGCAGCTCAAGACAGGGGGCCTTGAATCAGCCCCAGCATTTT
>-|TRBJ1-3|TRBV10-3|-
CAISESYSGNTIYF
TGTGCCATCAGTGAGTCGTACTCTGGAAACACCATATATTTT
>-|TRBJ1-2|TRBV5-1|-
CASSLVGGFDGYTF
TGCGCCAGCAGCTTGGTGGGGGGCTTTGATGGCTACACCTTC
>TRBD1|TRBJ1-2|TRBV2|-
CASGQDLNYGYTF
TGTGCCAGCGGACAGGATCTAAACTATGGCTATACCTTC
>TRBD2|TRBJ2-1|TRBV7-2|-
CASSLGLADNEQFF
TGTGCCAGCAGCTTAGGACTAGCGGACAATGAGCAGTTCTTC
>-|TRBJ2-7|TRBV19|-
CASSMGVTTYEQYF
TGTGCCAGTAGTATGGGCGTCACAACCTACGAGCAGTACTTC
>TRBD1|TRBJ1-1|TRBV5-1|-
CASSLATGVEAFF
TGCGCCAGCAGCTTGGCTACAGGGGTTGAAGCTTTCTTT
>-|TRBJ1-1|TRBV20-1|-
CSIVTDEAFF
TGCAGCATCGTTACAGATGAAGCTTTCTTT
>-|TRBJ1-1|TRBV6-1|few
CASSGINTEAFF
TGTGCCAGCAGCGGGATAAACACTGAAGCTTTCTTT
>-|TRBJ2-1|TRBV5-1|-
CASSGEPYNEQFF
TGCGCCAGCAGCGGGGAGCCCTACAATGAGCAGTTCTTC
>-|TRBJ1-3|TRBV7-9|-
CASAEGHRSNTIYF
TGTGCCAGCGCAGAGGGACACCGGTCGAACACCATATATTTT
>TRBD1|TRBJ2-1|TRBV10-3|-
CAISDVGQTYNEQFF
TGTGCCATCAGTGATGTGGGACAGACGTACAATGAGCAGTTCTTC
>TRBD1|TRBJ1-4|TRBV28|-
CASRGQGIREKLFF
TGTGCCAGCAGGGGACAGGGGATTCGCGAAAAACTGTTTTTT
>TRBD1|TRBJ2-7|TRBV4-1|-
CASSQDPKGAGYEQYF
TGCGCCAGCAGCCAAGATCCAAAGGGGGCAGGATACGAGCAGTACTTC
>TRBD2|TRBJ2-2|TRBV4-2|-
CASSPPSGQNTGELFF
TGTGCCAGCAGCCCGCCTAGCGGACAGAACACCGGGGAGCTGTTTTTT
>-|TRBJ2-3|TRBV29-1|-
CSVGYPGATDTQYF
TGCAGCGTTGGTTACCCGGGGGCCACAGATACGCAGTATTTT
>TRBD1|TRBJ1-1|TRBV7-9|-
CASSPSGGSGTEAFF
TGTGCCAGCAGCCCGTCAGGGGGTTCCGGCACTGAAGCTTTCTTT
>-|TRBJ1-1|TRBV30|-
CAWSVGFWAFF
TGTGCCTGGAGTGTGGGGTTTTGGGCTTTCTTT
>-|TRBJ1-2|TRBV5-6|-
CASSIGSYGYTF
TGTGCCAGCAGCATCGGCTCATATGGCTACACCTTC
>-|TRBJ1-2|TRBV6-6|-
CASSLQGGGGYTF
TGTGCCAGCAGTTTACAGGGAGGAGGAGGCTACACCTTC
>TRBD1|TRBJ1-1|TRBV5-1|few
CASSNRQGVTEAFF
TGCGCCAGCAGCAATCGACAGGGAGTAACTGAAGCTTTCTTT
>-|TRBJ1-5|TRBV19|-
CASSIFQTQGNQPQHF
TGTGCCAGTAGTATTTTCCAGACCCAAGGCAATCAGCCCCAGCATTTT
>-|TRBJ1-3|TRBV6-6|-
CASSRWVDGNTIYF
TGTGCCAGCAGTAGGTGGGTGGATGGAAACACCATATATTTT
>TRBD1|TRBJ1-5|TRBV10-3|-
CAISKGTANQPQHF
TGTGCCATCAGTAAGGGGACAGCTAATCAGCCCCAGCATTTT
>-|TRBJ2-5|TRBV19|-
CASSQGGQETQYF
TGTGCCAGTAGTCAGGGGGGCCAAGAGACCCAGTACTTC
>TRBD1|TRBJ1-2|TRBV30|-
CACETGTGYTF
TGTGCCTGTGAGACAGGGACTGGCTACACCTTC
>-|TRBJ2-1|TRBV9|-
CASSLNKGGGQFF
TGTGCCAGCAGCCTGAACAAAGGGGGAGGGCAGTTCTTC
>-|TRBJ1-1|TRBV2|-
CASSSDSAATEAFF
TGTGCCAGCAGTTCAGACAGCGCCGCTACTGAAGCTTTCTTT
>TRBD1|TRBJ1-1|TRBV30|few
CAWSLSPGQGTEAFF
TGTGCCTGGAGCCTTTCCCCGGGACAGGGCACTGAAGCTTTCTTT
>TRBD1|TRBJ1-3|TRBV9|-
CASSAQQTGSGNTIYF
TGTGCCAGCAGCGCACAGCAGACAGGGTCTGGAAACACCATATATTTT
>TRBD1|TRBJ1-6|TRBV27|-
CASSLTGNRGNSPLHF
TGTGCCAGCAGTTTGACAGGGAATAGGGGTAATTCACCCCTCCACTTT
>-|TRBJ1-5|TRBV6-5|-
CASKMGGGDQPQHF
TGTGCCAGCAAGATGGGGGGAGGGGATCAGCCCCAGCATTTT
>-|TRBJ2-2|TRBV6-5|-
CASSYVPRSTGELFF
TGTGCCAGCAGTTACGTCCCAAGGAGCACCGGGGAGCTGTTTTTT
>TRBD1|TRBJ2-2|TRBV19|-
CASSMGQRIDTGELFF
TGTGCCAGTAGTATGGGACAGCGGATCGACACCGGGGAGCTGTTTTTT
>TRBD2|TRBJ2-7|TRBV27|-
CASSLRAGGPYEQYF
TGTGCCAGCAGTTTAAGAGCGGGGGGGCCCTACGAGCAGTACTTC
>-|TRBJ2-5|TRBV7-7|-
CASSPSQGHEQYF
TGTGCCAGCAGCCCGAGCCAGGGTCATGAGCAGTACTTC
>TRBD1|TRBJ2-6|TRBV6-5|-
CASSSQGAGANVLTF
TGTGCCAGCAGTTCACAGGGGGCTGGGGCCAACGTCCTGACTTTC
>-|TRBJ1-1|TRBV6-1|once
CASRDFGAGNTEAFF
TGTGCCAGCAGGGACTTCGGTGCGGGGAACACTGAAGCTTTCTTT
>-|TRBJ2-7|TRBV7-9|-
CASSLDAGFEQYF
TGTGCCAGCAGCTTAGATGCAGGGTTCGAGCAGTACTTC
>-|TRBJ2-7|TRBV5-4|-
CASSLDGDTYEQYF
TGTGCCAGCAGCTTGGACGGAGACACCTACGAGCAGTACTTC
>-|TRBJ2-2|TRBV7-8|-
CASSSRQLSTGELFF
TGTGCCAGCAGCTCCCGACAGTTAAGCACCGGGGAGCTGTTTTTT
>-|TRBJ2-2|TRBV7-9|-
CASSLGRHDTGELFF
TGTGCCAGCAGCTTAGGACGACACGACACCGGGGAGCTGTTTTTT
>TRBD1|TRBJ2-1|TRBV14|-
CASSQDRVTTGHSLVPNEQFF
TGTGCCAGCAGCCAAGATAGGGTGACGACAGGGCATTCTCTCGTACCCAATGAGCAGTTCTTC
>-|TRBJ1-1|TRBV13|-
CASSAPSGRQEAFF
TGTGCCAGCAGCGCTCCTTCCGGACGCCAGGAGGCTTTCTTT
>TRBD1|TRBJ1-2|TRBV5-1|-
CASSPTTGDLNYGYTF
TGCGCCAGCAGCCCGACGACAGGGGACCTAAACTATGGCTACACCTTC
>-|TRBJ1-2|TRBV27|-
CASSLGGPTNYGYTF
TGTGCCAGCAGTTTAGGGGGGCCGACTAACTATGGCTACACCTTC
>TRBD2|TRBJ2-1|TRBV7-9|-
CASSAAGGRALEQFF
TGTGCCAGCAGCGCTGCCGGAGGGAGGGCCCTTGAGCAGTTCTTC
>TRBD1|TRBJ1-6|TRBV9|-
CASSVDRYNSPLHF
TGTGCCAGCAGCGTGGACAGGTATAATTCACCCCTCCACTTT
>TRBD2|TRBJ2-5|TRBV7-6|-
CASSPHAVGGQETQYF
TGTGCCAGCAGCCCACACGCTGTGGGGGGGCAAGAGACCCAGTACTTC
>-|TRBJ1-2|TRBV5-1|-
CASSLEGGETSSSGYTF
TGCGCCAGCAGCTTGGAGGGGGGCGAAACTTCGTCTAGTGGCTACACCTTC
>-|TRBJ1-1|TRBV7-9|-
CASSLDGGAMNTEAFF
TGTGCCAGCAGCTTAGACGGCGGGGCGATGAACACTGAAGCTTTCTTT
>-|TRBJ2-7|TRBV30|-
CAWSDPLGPPYEQYF
TGTGCCTGGAGTGACCCGCTGGGGCCTCCCTACGAGCAGTACTTC
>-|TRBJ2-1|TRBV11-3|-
CASSPQVGGTLYNEQFF
TGTGCCAGCAGTCCCCAAGTGGGGGGCACCCTCTACAATGAGCAGTTCTTC
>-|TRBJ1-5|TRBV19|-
CASSTSGLRSNQPQHF
TGTGCCAGTAGTACGTCGGGTCTTCGTAGCAATCAGCCCCAGCATTTT
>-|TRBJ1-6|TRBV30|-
CAWTAYNSPLHF
TGTGCCTGGACGGCTTATAATTCACCCCTCCACTTT
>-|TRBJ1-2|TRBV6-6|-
CASSYSQGAGYTF
TGTGCCAGCAGTTACTCGCAGGGAGCTGGCTACACCTTC